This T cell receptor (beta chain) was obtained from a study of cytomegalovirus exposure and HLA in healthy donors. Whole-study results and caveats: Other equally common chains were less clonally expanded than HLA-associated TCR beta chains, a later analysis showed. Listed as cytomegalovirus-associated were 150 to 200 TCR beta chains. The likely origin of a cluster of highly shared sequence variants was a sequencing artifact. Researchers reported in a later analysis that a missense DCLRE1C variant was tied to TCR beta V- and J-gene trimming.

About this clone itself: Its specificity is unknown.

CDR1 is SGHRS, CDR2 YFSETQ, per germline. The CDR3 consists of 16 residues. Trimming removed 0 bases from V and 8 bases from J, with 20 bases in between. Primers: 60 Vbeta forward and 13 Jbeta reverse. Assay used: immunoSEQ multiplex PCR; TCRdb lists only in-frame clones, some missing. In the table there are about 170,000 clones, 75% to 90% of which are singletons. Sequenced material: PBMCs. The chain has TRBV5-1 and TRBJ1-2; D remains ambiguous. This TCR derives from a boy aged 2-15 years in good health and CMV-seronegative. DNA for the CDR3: TGCGCCAGCAGCTTGGCCGTCGCAACAGTGGCTGGCGGCTACACCTTC. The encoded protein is CASSLAVATVAGGYTF.